This T cell receptor (beta chain) was identified in a study of cytomegalovirus exposure and HLA in healthy donors. Germline CDR1 and CDR2: SGHNT and YYREEE (reference sequence). The CDR3 is 15 residues long. Trimming pared 0 bases from V and 0 bases from J, leaving 6 bases between. This clone was picked up a small number of times. PCR used 60 Vbeta primers and 13 Jbeta primers. Sequenced by immunoSEQ multiplex PCR; TCRdb stores in-frame clones only, minus some. The sample yields 150,000 to 200,000 clones, over 75% seen once. The genes are TRBV5-4 and TRBJ1-4, with D possibly TRBD1 on 5 matching bases. The sequenced sample consisted of PBMCs. This sequence was found in a woman aged 45 to 65 in good health and CMV-seronegative. In DNA form, the CDR3 reads TGTGCCAGCAGCTTGGGGGGGGCAACTAATGAAAAACTGTTTTTT. Amino acids: CASSLGGATNEKLFF.